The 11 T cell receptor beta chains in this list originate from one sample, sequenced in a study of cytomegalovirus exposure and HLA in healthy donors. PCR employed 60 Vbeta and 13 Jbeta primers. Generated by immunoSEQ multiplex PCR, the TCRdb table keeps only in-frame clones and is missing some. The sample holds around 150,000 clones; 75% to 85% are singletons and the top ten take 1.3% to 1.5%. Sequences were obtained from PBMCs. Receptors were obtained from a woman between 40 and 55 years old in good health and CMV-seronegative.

As DNA, the CDR3 is TGTGCCTGGAGTGTCACAGGGGGCCCTAATGAAAAACTGTTTTTT. This encodes CAWSVTGGPNEKLFF. The V and J genes are TRBV30 and TRBJ1-4, with 9 bases fitting TRBD1. The length of the CDR3 is 15 residues. V shed 0 bases, J shed 3 bases, and the junction held 2 bases outside the gene matches. The germline V gene has CDR1 GTSNPN and CDR2 SVGIG (reference sequence).

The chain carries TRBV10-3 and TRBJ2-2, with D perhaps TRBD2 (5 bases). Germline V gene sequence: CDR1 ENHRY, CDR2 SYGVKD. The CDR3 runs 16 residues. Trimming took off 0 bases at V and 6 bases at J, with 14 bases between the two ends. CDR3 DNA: TGTGCCATCAGTGAGTCAAACGGAGGTCAGTCCGGGGAGCTGTTTTTT. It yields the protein CAISESNGGQSGELFF.

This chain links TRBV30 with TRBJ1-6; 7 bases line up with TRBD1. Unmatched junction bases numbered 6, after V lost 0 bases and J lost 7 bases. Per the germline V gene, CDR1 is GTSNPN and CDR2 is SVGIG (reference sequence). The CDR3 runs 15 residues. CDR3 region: CAWSVPGGLNSPLHF. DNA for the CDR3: TGTGCCTGGAGTGTACCAGGGGGGTTAAATTCACCCCTCCACTTT. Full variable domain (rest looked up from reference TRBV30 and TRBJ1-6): SQTIHQWPATLVQPVGSPLSLECTVEGTSNPNLYWYRQAAGRGLQLLFYSVGIGQISSEVPQNLSASRPQDRQFILSSKKLLLSDSGFYLCAWSVPGGLNSPLHFGNGTRLTVT.

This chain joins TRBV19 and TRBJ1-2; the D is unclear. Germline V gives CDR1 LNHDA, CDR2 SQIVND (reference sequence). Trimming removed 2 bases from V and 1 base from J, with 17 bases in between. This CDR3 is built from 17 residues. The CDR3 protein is CASSIFSKEGVNYGYTF. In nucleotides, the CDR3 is TGTGCCAGTAGTATATTTTCTAAGGAGGGAGTTAACTATGGCTACACCTTC.

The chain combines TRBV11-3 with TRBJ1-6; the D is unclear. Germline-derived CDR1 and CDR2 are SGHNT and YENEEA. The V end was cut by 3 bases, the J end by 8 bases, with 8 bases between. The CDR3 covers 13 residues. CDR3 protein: CASSFLRDSPLHF. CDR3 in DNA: TGTGCCAGCAGCTTCCTGAGGGATTCACCCCTCCACTTT.

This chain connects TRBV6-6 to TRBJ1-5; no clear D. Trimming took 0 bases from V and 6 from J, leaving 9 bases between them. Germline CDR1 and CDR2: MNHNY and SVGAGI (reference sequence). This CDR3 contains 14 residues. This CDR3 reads CASSYSGGGQPQHF. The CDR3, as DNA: TGTGCCAGCAGTTACTCGGGAGGCGGTCAGCCCCAGCATTTT.

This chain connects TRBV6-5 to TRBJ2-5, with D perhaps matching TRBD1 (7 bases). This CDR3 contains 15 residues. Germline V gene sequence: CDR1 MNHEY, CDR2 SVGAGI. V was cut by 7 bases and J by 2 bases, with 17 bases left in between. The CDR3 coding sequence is TGTGCCAGCACACCAGGGGGGCGCAGGCAAGAGACCCAGTACTTC. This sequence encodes CASTPGGRRQETQYF.

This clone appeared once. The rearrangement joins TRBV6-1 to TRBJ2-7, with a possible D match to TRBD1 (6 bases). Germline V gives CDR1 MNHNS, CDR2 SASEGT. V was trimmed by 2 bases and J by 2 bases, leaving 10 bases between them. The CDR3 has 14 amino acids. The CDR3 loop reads CASSESKGAYEQYF. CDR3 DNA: TGTGCCAGCAGTGAAAGTAAGGGGGCCTACGAGCAGTACTTC.

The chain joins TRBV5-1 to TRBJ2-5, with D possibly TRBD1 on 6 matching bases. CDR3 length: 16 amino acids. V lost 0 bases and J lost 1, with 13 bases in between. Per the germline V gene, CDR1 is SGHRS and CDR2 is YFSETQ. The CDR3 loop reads CASSLGQASSQETQYF. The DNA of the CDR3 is TGCGCCAGCAGCTTGGGACAGGCTTCGTCCCAAGAGACCCAGTACTTC.

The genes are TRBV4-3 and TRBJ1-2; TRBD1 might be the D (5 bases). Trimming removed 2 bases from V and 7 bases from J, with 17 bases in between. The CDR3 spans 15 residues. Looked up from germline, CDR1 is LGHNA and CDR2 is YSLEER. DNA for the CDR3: TGCGCCAGCAGCCAAACCACAGGCGCAGGTGGTGGCTACACCTTC. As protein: CASSQTTGAGGGYTF.

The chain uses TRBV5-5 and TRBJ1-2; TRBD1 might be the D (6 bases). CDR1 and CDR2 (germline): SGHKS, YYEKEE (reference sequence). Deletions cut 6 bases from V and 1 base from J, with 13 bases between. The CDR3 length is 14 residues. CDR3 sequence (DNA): TGTGCCAGCAACCCGGCAGGGGATAACTATGGCTACACCTTC. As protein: CASNPAGDNYGYTF. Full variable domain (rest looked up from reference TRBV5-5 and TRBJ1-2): DAGVTQSPTHLIKTRGQQVTLRCSPISGHKSVSWYQQVLGQGPQFIFQYYEKEERGRGNFPDRFSARQFPNYSSELNVNALLLGDSALYLCASNPAGDNYGYTFGSGTRLTVV.